This T cell receptor beta chain comes out of a study of blood T cell repertoires in COVID-19. Study-level background: Spain, Italy and the United States supplied samples that represented acute and convalescent COVID-19. In each case, the material was cDNA or gDNA derived from T cells, B-cell-depleted T cells, or PBMCs.

The germline V gene encodes CDR1 LNHDA and CDR2 SQIVND (reference sequence). CDR3 size: 17 residues. The junction had 9 bases not matched to a gene; V was cut back by 4 bases and J by 4 bases. Original analysis: Counts of nucleated cells, estimated from reference gene primer amplification, were obtained. Assay used: immunoSEQ multiplex PCR; TCRdb lists only in-frame clones, some missing. The V and J calls and clone size were taken over from that table, and D and trimming were inferred from the DNA. The sample includes about 20,000 clones, roughly nine tenths of them seen just once. Sample: peripheral blood. The receptor was isolated from a human donor with active COVID-19. The donor label of this sample is uncertain. The rearrangement uses TRBV19 and TRBJ1-5, with 11 positions matching TRBD1. The CDR3 loop reads CASSTRTGGEGNQPQHF. The CDR3 coding sequence is TGTGCCAGTAGTACCCGGACAGGGGGCGAGGGAAATCAGCCCCAGCATTTT.